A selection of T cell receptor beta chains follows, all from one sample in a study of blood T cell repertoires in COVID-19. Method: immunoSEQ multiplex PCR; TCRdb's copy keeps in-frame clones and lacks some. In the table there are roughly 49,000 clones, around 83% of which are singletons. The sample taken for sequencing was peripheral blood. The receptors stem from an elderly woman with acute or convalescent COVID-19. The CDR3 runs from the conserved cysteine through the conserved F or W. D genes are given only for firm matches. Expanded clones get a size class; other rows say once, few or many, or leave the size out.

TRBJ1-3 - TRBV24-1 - CATSSGAGNTIYF TGTGCCACCAGCTCAGGGGCTGGAAACACCATATATTTT
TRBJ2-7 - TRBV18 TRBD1 CASSSNIGQGIAYEQYF TGTGCCAGCTCAAGCAACATAGGACAGGGGATTGCCTACGAGCAGTACTTC
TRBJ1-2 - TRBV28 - CASSSAGTPNYGYTF TGTGCCAGCAGTTCGGCTGGGACACCTAACTATGGCTACACCTTC
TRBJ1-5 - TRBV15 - CATSSGTIHQPQHF TGTGCCACCAGCAGCGGGACTATACATCAGCCCCAGCATTTT
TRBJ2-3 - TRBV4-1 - CASSPRPSQFSTDTQYF TGCGCCAGCAGCCCTCGCCCGTCACAGTTTAGCACAGATACGCAGTATTTT
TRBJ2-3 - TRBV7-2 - CASSPGVRAQYF TGTGCCAGCAGCCCGGGGGTACGGGCGCAGTATTTT
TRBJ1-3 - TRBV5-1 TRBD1 CASSLGQGDTIYF TGCGCCAGCAGCTTGGGACAGGGGGACACCATATATTTT
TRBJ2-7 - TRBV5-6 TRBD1 CASSLAGQGYPDLPYEQYF TGTGCCAGCAGCTTGGCGGGACAGGGGTACCCGGATCTTCCCTACGAGCAGTACTTC
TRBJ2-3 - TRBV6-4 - CASSDTPVLTSDTQYF TGTGCCAGCAGTGACACCCCCGTTCTCACATCAGATACGCAGTATTTT
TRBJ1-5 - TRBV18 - CASSPVGQGHSPQHF TGTGCCAGCTCACCAGTGGGGCAAGGTCATTCGCCCCAGCATTTT
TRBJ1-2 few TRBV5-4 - CASSPGQNYGYTF TGTGCCAGCAGCCCCGGACAGAACTATGGCTACACCTTC
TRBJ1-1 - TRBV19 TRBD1 CASAGDRNTEAFF TGTGCCAGTGCTGGGGACAGAAACACTGAAGCTTTCTTT
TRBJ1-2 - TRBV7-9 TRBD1 CASSSIVDPGQGNYGYTF TGTGCCAGCAGCTCCATTGTCGATCCGGGACAGGGAAACTATGGCTACACCTTC
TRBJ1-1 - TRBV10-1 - CASSGGGAEAFF TGCGCCAGCAGTGGTGGAGGGGCTGAAGCTTTCTTT
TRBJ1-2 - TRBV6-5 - CASRLTTGIGYTF TGTGCCAGCAGACTAACAACAGGGATCGGCTACACCTTC
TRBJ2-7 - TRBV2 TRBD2 CASSETSVAYEQYF TGTGCCAGCAGTGAGACTAGCGTTGCCTACGAGCAGTACTTC
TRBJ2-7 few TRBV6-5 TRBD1 CASSYSGTGSYEQYF TGTGCCAGCAGTTACTCGGGGACAGGGTCCTACGAGCAGTACTTC
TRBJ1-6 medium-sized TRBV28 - CASSLYLLRAPLHF TGTGCCAGCAGTTTGTACTTACTCAGGGCACCCCTCCACTTT